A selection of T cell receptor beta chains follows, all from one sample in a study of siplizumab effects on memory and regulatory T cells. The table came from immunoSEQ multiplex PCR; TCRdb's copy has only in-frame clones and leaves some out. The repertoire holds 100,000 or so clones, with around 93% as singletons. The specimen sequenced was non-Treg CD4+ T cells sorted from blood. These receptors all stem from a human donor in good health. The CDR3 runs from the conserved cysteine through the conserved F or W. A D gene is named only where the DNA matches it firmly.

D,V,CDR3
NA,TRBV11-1,CASSTAASLSGNTIYF
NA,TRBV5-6,CASSPTAFSYEQYF
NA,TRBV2,CASSPKYGYTF
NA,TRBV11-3,CASSLRTTSELGELFF
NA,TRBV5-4,CASSSRRERGHYEQYF
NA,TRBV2,CASSDRGFLATNEKLFF
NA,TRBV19,CASSIEGGMYQPQHF
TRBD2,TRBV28,CASTDTSGGTDTQYF
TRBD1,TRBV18,CASSPPVQGGNQPQHF
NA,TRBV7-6,CASSLQETQYF
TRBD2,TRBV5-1,CASSLAERGINNEQFF
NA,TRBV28,CASSSGHPSSYEQYF
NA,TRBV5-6,CASSFSLNNSPLHF
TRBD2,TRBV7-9,CASPRLAGDERYNEQFF
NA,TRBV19,CASTHQGAMNTEAFF
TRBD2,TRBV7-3,CASSLGLAETQYF
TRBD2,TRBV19,CASRDSGRSTDTQYF
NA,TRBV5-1,CASSLGDSTDTQYF
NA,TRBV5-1,CASSQDLSVLNEQFF
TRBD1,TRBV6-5,CASRQGADGYTF
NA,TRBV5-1,CASSAGGSATQYF
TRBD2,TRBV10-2,CASSRREGRGEQYF
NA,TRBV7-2,CASSLLYEQYF
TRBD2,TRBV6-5,CASSSLAGGVETQYF
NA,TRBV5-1,CASSLEIEQFF
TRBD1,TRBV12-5,CASGNRGGNTEAFF
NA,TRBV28,CASTNYYGYTF
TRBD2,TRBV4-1,CASSQLTSIRLGYEQYF
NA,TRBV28,CASSLSGAGEKLFF
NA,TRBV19,CASSTVTDTQYF
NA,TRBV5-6,CASSGKLYTQYF
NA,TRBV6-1,CASRFDRLDTQYF